This T cell receptor (beta chain) was identified during a study of blood T cell repertoires in COVID-19. Study background: PBMCs, B-cell-depleted T cells, or T cells were the source of the cDNA or gDNA that made up the material.

Clinical history as reported by participants underpinned cohort assignment. Sequencing used immunoSEQ multiplex PCR; TCRdb keeps in-frame clones, though not all of them. The sample includes approximately 210,000 clones, about 84% of them seen just once. CDR3 length equals 14 residues. Trimming stripped 4 bases from V and 1 base from J, with 10 bases between. Germline V gene lookup returns CDR1 SGHRS and CDR2 YFSETQ. This sequence joins TRBV5-1 and TRBJ2-3, with a weak D call TRBD1 (7 bases). Sequencing was carried out using PBMCs or T cells enriched from blood (not recorded which). The receptor comes from a young man with acute COVID-19. CDR3 in DNA: TGCGCCAGCAGCCCCAGGGGGGGCACAGATACGCAGTATTTT. This codes for CASSPRGGTDTQYF.